This passage covers 5 T cell receptor beta chains from one sample sequenced in a study of T cell responses to AZD1222 COVID-19 vaccine. Here immunoSEQ multiplex PCR was the method, and the copy in TCRdb shows in-frame clones only, minus some. The sample holds approximately 110,000 clones, approximately 89% seen once. The source material was peripheral blood, sampled on day 0 of AZD1222 vaccination. These receptors originate from an adult in good health.

V usage is TRBV9 and J usage is TRBJ2-3; weak D call: TRBD2 (5 bases). The ends were cut back, 3 bases at V and 6 bases at J, with 17 bases in the middle. CDR1 SGDLS and CDR2 YYNGEE come from the germline V gene. This CDR3 comprises 15 residues. The CDR3 here is CASSEKASPSDTQYF. CDR3 sequence (DNA): TGTGCCAGCAGCGAGAAGGCTAGCCCCAGCGATACGCAGTATTTT. The whole variable domain, filled in from reference TRBV9 and TRBJ2-3, reads DSGVTQTPKHLITATGQRVTLRCSPRSGDLSVYWYQQSLDQGLQFLIQYYNGEERAKGNILERFSAQQFPDLHSELNLSSLELGDSALYFCASSEKASPSDTQYFGPGTRLTVL.

This clone is labeled as medium-sized (0.01 to 0.1%). The chain joins TRBV4-3 to TRBJ2-6; D is perhaps TRBD2 (6 bases). Germline V gene sequence: CDR1 LGHNA, CDR2 YSLEER. V gave up 4 bases and J gave up 0 bases, with 10 bases separating them. This CDR3 is 16 amino acids long. The CDR3 region is CASSPPGASGANVLTF. The CDR3, as DNA: TGCGCCAGCAGCCCCCCGGGAGCCTCTGGGGCCAACGTCCTGACTTTC.

This clone was seen only once. The CDR3 is CASSSLNKETQYF. The CDR3 DNA sequence: TGTGCCAGCAGCTCCTTAAATAAAGAGACCCAGTACTTC. This chain uses TRBV5-6 with TRBJ2-5, with D uncertain. Germline V CDR1 and CDR2: SGHDT, YYEEEE. This CDR3 is 13 amino acids long. The V end was cut by 3 bases, the J end by 3 bases, with 9 bases between.

This clone has only one observation. The rearrangement joins TRBV11-2 to TRBJ2-1; the D call may be TRBD1 or TRBD2 (6 bases each). This CDR3 has 12 amino acids. The V gene lost 4 bases and the J gene lost 14 bases, with 15 bases spanning the gap. Looked up from germline, CDR1 is SGHAT and CDR2 is FQNNGV. The CDR3 reads CASSSTGTREFF. Written as DNA, the CDR3 is TGTGCCAGCAGCTCTACAGGGACTCGGGAGTTCTTC.

The chain couples TRBV3-1 (or the pseudogene TRBV3-2) to TRBJ2-7; no firm D call. Germline CDR1 LGHDT, CDR2 YNNKEL (reference sequence). CDR3 size: 14 residues. V was clipped by 2 bases and J by 3 bases, with 11 bases between them. The CDR3 protein is CASSQPTKIYEQYF. CDR3 DNA: TGTGCCAGCAGCCAACCCACCAAGATCTACGAGCAGTACTTC.